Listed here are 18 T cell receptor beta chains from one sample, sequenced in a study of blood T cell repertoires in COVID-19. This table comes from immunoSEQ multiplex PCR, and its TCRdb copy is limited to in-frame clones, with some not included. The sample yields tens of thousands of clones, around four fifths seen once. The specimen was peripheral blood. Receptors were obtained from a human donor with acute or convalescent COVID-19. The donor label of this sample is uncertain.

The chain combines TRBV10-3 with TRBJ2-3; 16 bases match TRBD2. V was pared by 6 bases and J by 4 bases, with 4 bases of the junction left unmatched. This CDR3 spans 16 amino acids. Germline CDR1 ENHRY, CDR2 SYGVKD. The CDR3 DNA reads TGTGCCATCAGAAAGGGACTAGCGGGGGGGGCAGATACGCAGTATTTT. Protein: CAIRKGLAGGADTQYF.

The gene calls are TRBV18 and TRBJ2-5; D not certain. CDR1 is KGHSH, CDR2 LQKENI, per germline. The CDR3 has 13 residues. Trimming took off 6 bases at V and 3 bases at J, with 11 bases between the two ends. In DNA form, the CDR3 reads TGTGCCAGCTCCCCTCGACTGGAAGAGACCCAGTACTTC. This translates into CASSPRLEETQYF.

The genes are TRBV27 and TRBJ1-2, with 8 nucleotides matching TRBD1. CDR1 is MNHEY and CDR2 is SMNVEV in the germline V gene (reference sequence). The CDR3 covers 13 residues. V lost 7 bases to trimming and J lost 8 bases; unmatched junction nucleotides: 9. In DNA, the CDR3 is TGTGCCAGCAAAGGACAGGGAATTCGGGGCTACACCTTC. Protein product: CASKGQGIRGYTF.

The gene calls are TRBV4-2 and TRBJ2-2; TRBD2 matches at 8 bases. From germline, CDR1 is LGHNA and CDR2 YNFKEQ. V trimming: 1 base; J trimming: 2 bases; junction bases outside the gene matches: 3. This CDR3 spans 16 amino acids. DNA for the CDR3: TGTGCCAGCAGCCAAGGACGGGGGGGCAACACCGGGGAGCTGTTTTTT. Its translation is CASSQGRGGNTGELFF.

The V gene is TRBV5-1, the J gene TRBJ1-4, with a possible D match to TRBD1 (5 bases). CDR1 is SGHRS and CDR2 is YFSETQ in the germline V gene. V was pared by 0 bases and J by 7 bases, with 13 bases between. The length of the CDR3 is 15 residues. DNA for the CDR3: TGCGCCAGCAGCTTGGTCCAGGGCTACGGTGAAAAACTGTTTTTT. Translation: CASSLVQGYGEKLFF.

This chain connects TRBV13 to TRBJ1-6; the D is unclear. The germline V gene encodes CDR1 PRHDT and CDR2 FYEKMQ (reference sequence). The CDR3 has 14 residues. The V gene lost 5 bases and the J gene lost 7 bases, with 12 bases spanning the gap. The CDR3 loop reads CASSPGLPNSPLHF. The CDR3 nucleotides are TGTGCCAGCAGCCCCGGGTTACCCAATTCACCCCTCCACTTT.

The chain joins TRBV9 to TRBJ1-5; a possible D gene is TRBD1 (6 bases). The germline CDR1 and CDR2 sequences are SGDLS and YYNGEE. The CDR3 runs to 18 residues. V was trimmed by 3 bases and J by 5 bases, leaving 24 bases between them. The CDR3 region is CASSEPGHGASEHQPQHF. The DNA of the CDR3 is TGTGCCAGCAGCGAACCGGGACACGGGGCTTCGGAGCATCAGCCCCAGCATTTT.

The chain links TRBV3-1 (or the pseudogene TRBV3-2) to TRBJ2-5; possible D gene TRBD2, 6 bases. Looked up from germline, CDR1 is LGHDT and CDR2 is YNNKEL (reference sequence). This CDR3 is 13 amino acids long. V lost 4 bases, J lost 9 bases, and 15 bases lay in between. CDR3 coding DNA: TGTGCCAGCAGCCTCGCGGGACCTAAGGCCCAGTACTTC. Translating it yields CASSLAGPKAQYF.

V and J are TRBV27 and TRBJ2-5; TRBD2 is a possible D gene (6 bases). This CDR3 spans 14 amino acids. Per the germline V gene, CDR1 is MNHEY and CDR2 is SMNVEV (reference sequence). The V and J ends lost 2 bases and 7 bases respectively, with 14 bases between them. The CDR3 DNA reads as TGTGCCAGCAGTTTAGGGGGGATTGGCGGGACCCAGTACTTC. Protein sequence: CASSLGGIGGTQYF.

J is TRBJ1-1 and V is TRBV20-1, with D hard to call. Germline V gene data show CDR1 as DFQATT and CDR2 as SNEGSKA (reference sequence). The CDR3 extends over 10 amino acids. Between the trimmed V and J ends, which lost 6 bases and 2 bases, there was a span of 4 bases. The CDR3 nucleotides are TGCAGTGCCAAAAACACTGAAGCTTTCTTT. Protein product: CSAKNTEAFF.

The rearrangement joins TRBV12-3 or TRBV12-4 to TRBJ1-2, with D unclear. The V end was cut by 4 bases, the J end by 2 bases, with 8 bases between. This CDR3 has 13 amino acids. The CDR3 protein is CASSSSRNYGYTF. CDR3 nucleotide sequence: TGTGCCAGCAGTTCCTCCAGGAACTATGGCTACACCTTC.

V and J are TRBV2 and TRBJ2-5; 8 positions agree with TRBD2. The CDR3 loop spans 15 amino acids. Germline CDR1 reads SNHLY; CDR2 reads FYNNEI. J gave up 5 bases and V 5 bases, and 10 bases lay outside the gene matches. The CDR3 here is CASSLSGARTETQYF. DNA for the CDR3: TGTGCCAGCAGTCTTAGCGGGGCCCGAACGGAGACCCAGTACTTC.

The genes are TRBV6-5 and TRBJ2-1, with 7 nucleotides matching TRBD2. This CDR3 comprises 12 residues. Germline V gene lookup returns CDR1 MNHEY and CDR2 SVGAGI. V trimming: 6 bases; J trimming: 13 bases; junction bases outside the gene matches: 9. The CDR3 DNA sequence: TGTGCCAGCAGCCTATCTAGCGGTAACCAGTTCTTC. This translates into CASSLSSGNQFF.

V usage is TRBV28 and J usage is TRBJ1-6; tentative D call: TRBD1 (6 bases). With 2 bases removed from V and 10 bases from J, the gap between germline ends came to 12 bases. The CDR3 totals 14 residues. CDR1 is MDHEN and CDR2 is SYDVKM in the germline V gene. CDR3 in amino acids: CASSLQGPESPLHF. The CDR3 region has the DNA TGTGCCAGCAGTTTACAGGGGCCGGAATCACCCCTCCACTTT.

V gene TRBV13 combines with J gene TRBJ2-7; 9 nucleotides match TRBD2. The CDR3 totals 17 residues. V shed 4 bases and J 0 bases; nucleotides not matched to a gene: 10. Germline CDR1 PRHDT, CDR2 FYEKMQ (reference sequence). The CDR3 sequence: CASSWLAGPSLSYEQYF. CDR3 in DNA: TGTGCCAGCAGCTGGCTAGCGGGACCCTCCCTCTCCTACGAGCAGTACTTC.

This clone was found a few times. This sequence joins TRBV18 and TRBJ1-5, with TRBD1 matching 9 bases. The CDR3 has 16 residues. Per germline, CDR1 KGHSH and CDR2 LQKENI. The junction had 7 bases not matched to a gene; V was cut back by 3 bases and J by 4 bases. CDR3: CASSPQQGAGNQPQHF. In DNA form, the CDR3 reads TGTGCCAGCTCACCCCAACAGGGGGCCGGTAATCAGCCCCAGCATTTT.

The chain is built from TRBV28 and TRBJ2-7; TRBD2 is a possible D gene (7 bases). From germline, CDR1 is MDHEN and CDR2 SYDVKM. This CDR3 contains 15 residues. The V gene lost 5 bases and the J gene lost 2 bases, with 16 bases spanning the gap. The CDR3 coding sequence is TGTGCCAGCAGTCCCGGGGGGCAGCTACCCTACGAGCAGTACTTC. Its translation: CASSPGGQLPYEQYF.

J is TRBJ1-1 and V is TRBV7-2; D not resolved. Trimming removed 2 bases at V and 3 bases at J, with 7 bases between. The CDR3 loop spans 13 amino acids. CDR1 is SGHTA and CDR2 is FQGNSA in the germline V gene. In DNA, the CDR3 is TGTGCCAGCAGCTTACACGGAGACACTGAAGCTTTCTTT. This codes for CASSLHGDTEAFF.